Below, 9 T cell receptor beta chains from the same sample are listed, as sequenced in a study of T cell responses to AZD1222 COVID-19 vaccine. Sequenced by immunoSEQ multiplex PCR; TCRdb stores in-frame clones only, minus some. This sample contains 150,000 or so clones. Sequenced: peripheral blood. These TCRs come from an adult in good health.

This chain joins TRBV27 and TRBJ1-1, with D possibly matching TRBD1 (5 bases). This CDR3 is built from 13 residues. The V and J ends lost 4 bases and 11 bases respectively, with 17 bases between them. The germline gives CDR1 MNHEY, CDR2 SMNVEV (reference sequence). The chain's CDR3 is CASSSLSGVRAFF. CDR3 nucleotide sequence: TGTGCCAGCAGTTCCCTCTCGGGGGTACGTGCTTTCTTT.

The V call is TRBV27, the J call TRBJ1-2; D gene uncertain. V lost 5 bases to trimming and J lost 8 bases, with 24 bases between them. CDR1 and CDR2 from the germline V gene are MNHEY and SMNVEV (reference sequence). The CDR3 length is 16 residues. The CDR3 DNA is TGTGCCAGCAGTGGATTTGGTTCCGCCTTAGCGGAGGGCTACACCTTC. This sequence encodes CASSGFGSALAEGYTF.

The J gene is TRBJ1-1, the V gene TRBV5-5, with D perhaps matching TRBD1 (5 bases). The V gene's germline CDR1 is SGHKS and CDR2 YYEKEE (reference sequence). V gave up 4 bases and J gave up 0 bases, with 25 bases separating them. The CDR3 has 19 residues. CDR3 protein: CASSPSRGRAGRMNTEAFF. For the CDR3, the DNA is TGTGCCAGCAGCCCCAGTAGGGGCCGGGCGGGGAGAATGAACACTGAAGCTTTCTTT. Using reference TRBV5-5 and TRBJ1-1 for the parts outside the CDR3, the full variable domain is DAGVTQSPTHLIKTRGQQVTLRCSPISGHKSVSWYQQVLGQGPQFIFQYYEKEERGRGNFPDRFSARQFPNYSSELNVNALLLGDSALYLCASSPSRGRAGRMNTEAFFGQGTRLTVV.

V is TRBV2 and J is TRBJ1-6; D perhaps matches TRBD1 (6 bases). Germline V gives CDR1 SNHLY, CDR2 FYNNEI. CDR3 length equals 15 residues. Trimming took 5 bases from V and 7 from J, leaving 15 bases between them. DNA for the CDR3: TGTGCCAGCAGTTGGGAGGGACATGCAAATTCACCCCTCCACTTT. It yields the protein CASSWEGHANSPLHF. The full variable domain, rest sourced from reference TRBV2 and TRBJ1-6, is EPEVTQTPSHQVTQMGQEVILRCVPISNHLYFYWYRQILGQKVEFLVSFYNNEISEKSEIFDDQFSVERPDGSNFTLKIRSTKLEDSAMYFCASSWEGHANSPLHFGNGTRLTVT.

The CDR3 DNA reads TGTGCCAGCAGGGAAACAGGGGCCGTTAGCAATCAGCCCCAGCATTTT. The encoded protein is CASRETGAVSNQPQHF. The chain combines TRBV28 with TRBJ1-5; 7 bases line up with TRBD1. CDR3 length: 16 amino acids. V was clipped by 6 bases and J by 0 bases; unmatched bases: 8. Germline CDR1 MDHEN, CDR2 SYDVKM.

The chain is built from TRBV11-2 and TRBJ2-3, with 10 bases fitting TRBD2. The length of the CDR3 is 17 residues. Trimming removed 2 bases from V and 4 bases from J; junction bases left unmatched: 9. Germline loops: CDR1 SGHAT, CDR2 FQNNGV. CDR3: CASSLMASGGVPDTQYF. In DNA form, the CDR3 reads TGTGCCAGCAGCTTAATGGCTAGCGGGGGCGTGCCAGATACGCAGTATTTT.

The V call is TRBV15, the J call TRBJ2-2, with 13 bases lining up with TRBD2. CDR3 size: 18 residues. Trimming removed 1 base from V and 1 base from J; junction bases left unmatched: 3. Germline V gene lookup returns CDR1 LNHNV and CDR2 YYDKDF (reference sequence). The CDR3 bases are TGTGCCACCAGCAGAGGACTAGCGGGGGGCAAGAACACCGGGGAGCTGTTTTTT. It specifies CATSRGLAGGKNTGELFF.

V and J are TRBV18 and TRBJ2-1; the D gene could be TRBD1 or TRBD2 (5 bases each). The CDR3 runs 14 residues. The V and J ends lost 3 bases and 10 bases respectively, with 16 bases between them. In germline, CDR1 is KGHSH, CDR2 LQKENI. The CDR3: CASSPRDRNREQFF. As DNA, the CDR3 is TGTGCCAGCTCACCTCGGGACCGCAATCGGGAGCAGTTCTTC.

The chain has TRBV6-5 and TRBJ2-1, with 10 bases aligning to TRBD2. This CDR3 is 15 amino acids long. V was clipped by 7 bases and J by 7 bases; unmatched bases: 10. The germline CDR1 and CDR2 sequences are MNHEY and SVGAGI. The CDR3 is CASTPLAGKSNEQFF. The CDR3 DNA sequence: TGTGCCAGCACCCCACTAGCGGGGAAATCAAATGAGCAGTTCTTC.